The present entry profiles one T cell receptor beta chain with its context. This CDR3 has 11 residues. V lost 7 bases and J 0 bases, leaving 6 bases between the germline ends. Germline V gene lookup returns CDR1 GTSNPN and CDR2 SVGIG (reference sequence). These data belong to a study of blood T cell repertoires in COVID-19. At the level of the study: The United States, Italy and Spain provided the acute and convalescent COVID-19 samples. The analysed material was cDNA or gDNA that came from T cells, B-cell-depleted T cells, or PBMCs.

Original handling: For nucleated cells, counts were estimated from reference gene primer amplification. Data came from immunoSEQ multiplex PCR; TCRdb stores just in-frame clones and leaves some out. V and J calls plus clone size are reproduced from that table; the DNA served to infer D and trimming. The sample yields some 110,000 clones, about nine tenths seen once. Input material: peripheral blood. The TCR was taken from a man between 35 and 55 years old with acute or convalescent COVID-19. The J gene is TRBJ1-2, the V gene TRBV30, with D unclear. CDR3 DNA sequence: TGTGCCTTCTTAACTAACTATGGCTACACCTTC. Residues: CAFLTNYGYTF. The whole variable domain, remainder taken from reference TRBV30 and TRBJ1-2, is SQTIHQWPATLVQPVGSPLSLECTVEGTSNPNLYWYRQAAGRGLQLLFYSVGIGQISSEVPQNLSASRPQDRQFILSSKKLLLSDSGFYLCAFLTNYGYTFGSGTRLTVV.